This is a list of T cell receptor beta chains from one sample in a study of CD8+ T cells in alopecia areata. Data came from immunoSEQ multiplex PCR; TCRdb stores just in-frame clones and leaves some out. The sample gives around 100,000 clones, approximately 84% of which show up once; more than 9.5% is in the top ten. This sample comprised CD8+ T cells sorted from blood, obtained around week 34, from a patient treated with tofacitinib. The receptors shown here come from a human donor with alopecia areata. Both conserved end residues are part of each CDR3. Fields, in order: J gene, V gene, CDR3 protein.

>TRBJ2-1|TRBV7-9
CASSPRGVSYNEQFF
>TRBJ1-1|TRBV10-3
CAIQGPRGTEAFF
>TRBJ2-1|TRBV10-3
CAISRTAYNEQFF
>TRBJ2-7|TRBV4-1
CASSQELSGRGDEQYF
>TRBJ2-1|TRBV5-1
CASSSDHVAEQRNEQFF
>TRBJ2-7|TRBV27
CASSPGASYEQYF
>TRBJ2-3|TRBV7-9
CASSRLAGITSTDTQYF
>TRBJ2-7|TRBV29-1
CSVAAAVSYEQYF
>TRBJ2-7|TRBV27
CASSLSPLSGTEYEQYF
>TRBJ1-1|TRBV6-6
CASGDSEAFF
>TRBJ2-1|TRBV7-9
CASSALAGEQFF
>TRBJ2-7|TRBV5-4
CASSLDRAGYEQYF
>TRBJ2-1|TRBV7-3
CASSFDYNEQFF
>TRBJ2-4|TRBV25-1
CASSEGGVANIQYF
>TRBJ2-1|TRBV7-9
CASSLVTNAYNEQFF
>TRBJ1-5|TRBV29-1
CSVKGQGAKEPQHF
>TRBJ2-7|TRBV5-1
CASSLLGQLVHEQYF
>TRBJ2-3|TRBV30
CAWSAAGATDTQYF
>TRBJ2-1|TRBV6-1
CASRTAPDYNEQFF
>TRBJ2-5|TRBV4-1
CASSQGWALAGGQETQYF
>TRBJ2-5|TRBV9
CASSPVGSQETQYF
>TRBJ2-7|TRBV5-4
CASSPGQGWEQYF
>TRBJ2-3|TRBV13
CASSPGTSGRGTTDTQYF
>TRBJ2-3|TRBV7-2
CASSLVGRGLDTDTQYF
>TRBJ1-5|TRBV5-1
CASSLTGGNQPQHF
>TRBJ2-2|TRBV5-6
CASSPGTVNTGELFF
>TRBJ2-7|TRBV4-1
CASSHSPGGQEEQYF
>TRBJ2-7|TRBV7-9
CASSLRANMDSYEQYF
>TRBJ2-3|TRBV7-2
CASSPGGTQYF
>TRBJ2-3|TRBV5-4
CASSWVVGADTQYF
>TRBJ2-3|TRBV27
CASHLGRSTDTQYF